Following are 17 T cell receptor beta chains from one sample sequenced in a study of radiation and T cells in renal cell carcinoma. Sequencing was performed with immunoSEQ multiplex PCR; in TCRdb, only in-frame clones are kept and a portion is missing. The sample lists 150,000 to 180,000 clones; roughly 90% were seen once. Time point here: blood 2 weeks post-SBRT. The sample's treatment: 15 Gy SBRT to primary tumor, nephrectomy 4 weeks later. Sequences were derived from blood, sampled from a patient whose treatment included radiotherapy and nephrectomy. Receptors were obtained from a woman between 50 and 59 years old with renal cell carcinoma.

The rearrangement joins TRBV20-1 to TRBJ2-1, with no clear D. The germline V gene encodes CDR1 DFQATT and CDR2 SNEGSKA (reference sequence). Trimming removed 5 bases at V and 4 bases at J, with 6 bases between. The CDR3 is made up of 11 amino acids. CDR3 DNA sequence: TGCAGTGCTCAAGTTTACAATGAGCAGTTCTTC. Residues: CSAQVYNEQFF.

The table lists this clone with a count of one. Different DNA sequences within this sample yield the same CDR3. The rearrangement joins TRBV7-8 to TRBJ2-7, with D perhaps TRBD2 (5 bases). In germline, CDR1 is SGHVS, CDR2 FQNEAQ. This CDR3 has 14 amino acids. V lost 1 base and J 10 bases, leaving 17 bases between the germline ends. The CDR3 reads CASSLVQARVEQYF. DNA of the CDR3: TGTGCCAGCAGCTTAGTACAAGCGAGGGTCGAACAGTACTTC.

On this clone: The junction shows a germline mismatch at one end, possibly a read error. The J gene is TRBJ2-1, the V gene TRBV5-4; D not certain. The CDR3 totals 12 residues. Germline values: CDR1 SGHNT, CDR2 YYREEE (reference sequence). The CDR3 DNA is TGTGCCAGCAGCTTGGGTATTGGCCGTTTGATCTTC. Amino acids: CASSLGIGRLIF.

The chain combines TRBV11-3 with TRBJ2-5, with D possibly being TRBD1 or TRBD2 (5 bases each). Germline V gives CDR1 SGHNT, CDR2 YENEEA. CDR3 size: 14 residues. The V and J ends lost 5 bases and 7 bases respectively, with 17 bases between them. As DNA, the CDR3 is TGTGCCAGCAGCCCATCGGGGCTAGCAGGGACCCAGTACTTC. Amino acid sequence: CASSPSGLAGTQYF.

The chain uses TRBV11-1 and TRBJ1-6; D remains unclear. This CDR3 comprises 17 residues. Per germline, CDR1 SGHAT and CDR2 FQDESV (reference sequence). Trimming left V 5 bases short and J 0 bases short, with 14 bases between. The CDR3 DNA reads TGTGCCAGCAGCCTCTCGGATCCGCGCTCCTATAATTCACCCCTCCACTTT. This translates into CASSLSDPRSYNSPLHF.

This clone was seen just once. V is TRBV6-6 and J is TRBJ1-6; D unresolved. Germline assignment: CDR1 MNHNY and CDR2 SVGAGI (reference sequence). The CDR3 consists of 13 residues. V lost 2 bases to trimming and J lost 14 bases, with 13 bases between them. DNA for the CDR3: TGTGCCAGCAGTTACGATTGGGAAAGGACCCTCCACTTT. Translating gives CASSYDWERTLHF.

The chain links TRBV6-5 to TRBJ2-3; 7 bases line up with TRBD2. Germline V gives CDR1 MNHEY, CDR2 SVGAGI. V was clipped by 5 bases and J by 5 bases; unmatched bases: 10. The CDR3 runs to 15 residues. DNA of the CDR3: TGTGCCAGCAGTCGTGTTGATCGCGGGGGAGATACGCAGTATTTT. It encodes CASSRVDRGGDTQYF.

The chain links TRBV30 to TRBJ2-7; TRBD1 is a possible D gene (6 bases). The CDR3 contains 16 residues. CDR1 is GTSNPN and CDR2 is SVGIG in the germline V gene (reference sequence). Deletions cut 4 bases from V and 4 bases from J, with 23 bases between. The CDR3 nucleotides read TGTGCCTGGATTTTCCGTGGCAGGGGTTCAGGGTACGAGCAGTACTTC. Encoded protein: CAWIFRGRGSGYEQYF.

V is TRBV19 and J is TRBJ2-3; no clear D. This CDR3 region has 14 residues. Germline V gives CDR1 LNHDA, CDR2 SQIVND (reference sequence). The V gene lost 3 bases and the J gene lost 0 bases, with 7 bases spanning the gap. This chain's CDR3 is CASSIGESTDTQYF. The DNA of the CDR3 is TGTGCCAGTAGTATCGGTGAGAGCACAGATACGCAGTATTTT.

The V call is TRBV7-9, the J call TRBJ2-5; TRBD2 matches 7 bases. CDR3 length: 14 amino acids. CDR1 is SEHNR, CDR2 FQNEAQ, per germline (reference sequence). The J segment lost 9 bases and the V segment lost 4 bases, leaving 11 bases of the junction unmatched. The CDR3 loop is CASSSPGGEVAQYF. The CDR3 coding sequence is TGTGCCAGCAGCTCCCCGGGAGGTGAGGTGGCCCAGTACTTC.

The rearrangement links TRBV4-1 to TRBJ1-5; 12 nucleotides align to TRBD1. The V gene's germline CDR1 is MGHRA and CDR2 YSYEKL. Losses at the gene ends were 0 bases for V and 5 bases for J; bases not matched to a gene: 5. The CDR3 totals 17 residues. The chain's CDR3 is CASSQEGTGGYDQPQHF. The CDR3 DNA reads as TGCGCCAGCAGCCAAGAAGGGACAGGGGGCTACGATCAGCCCCAGCATTTT.

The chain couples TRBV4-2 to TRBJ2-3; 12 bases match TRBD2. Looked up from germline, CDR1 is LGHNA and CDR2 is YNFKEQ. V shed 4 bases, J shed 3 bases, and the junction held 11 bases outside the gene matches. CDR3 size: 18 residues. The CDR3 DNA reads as TGTGCCAGCAGCCGTCAACTTTTAACTAGCGGGGGGACAGATACGCAGTATTTT. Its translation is CASSRQLLTSGGTDTQYF.

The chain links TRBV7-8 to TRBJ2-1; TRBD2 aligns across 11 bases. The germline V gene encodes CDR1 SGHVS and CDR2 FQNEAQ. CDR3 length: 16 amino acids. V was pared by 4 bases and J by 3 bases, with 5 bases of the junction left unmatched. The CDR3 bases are TGTGCCAGCAGCTGGAATCTAGCGGGGGGCTACAATGAGCAGTTCTTC. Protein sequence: CASSWNLAGGYNEQFF.

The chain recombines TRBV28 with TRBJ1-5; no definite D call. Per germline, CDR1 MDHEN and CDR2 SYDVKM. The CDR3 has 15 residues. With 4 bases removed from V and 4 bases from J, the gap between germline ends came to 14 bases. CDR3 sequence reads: CASSSSGRLNQPQHF. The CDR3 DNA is TGTGCCAGCAGTTCCTCGGGGAGGCTTAATCAGCCCCAGCATTTT.

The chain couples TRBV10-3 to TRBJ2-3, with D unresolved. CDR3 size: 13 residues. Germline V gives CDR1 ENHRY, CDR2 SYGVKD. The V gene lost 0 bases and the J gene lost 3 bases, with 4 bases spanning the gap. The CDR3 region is CAISESTTDTQYF. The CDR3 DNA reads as TGTGCCATCAGTGAGTCGACGACAGATACGCAGTATTTT.

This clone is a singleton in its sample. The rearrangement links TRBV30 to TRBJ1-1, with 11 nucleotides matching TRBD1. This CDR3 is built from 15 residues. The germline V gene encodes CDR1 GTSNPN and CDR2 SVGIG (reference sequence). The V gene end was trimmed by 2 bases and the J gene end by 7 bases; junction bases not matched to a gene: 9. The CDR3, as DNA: TGTGCCTGGAGTAGATTCGGGACAGGGGGGGGTGAAGCTTTCTTT. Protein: CAWSRFGTGGGEAFF.

Written as DNA, the CDR3 is TGTGCCAGCAGCCACGCGGGGGGTGGAGATTCACCCCTCCACTTT. This codes for CASSHAGGGDSPLHF. The chain recombines TRBV7-2 with TRBJ1-6; maybe TRBD1 (5 bases). CDR1 and CDR2 from the germline V gene are SGHTA and FQGNSA. CDR3 size: 15 residues. The V end was cut by 5 bases, the J end by 8 bases, with 16 bases between.